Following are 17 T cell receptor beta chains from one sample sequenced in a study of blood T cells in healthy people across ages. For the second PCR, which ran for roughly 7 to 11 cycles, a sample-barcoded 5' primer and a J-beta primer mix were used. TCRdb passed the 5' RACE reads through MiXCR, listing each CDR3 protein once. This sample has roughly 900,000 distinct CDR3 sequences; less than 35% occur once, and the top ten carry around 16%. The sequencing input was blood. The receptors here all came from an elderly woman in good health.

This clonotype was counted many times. The CDR3 region has the DNA TGCAGTGCTAGACGGTCAGGCGGCTACACCTTC. Translating gives CSARRSGGYTF. This rearrangement joins TRBV20-1 to TRBJ1-2, with unresolved D. Germline V gives CDR1 DFQATT, CDR2 SNEGSKA (reference sequence). V was shortened by 2 bases and J by 8 bases, with 9 bases between the two germline ends. The length of the CDR3 is 11 residues.

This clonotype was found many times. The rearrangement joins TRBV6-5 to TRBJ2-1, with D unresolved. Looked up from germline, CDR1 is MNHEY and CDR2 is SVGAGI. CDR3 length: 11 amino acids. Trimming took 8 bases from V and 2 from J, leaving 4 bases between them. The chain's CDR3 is CASQAYNEQFF. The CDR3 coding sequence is TGTGCCAGCCAAGCCTACAATGAGCAGTTCTTC.

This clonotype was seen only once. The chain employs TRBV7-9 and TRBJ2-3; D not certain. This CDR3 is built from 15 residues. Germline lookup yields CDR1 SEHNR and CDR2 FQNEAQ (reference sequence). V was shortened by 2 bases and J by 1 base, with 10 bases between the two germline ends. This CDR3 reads CASSLPRPRTDTQYF. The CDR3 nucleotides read TGTGCCAGCAGCTTACCGCGACCACGCACAGATACGCAGTATTTT.

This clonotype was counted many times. The DNA for the CDR3 is TGTGCCAGCAGCTTAGCCCATAGCGGGGGGGCTCCAGATACGCAGTATTTT. Its protein is CASSLAHSGGAPDTQYF. The V and J genes are TRBV7-2 and TRBJ2-3; TRBD2 agrees at 11 bases. CDR1 is SGHTA and CDR2 is FQGNSA in the germline V gene. V was clipped by 0 bases and J by 4 bases; unmatched bases: 6. The CDR3 has 17 amino acids.

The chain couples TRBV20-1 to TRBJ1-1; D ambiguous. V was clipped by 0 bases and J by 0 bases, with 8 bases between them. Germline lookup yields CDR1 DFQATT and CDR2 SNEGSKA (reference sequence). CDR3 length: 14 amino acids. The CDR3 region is CSARDPKLNTEAFF. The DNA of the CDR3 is TGCAGTGCTAGAGATCCCAAGTTGAACACTGAAGCTTTCTTT.

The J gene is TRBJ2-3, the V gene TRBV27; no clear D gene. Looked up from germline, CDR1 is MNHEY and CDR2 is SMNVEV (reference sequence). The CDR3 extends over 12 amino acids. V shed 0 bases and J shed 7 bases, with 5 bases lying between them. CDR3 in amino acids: CASSLSGYTQYF. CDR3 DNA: TGTGCCAGCAGTTTATCAGGCTATACGCAGTATTTT.

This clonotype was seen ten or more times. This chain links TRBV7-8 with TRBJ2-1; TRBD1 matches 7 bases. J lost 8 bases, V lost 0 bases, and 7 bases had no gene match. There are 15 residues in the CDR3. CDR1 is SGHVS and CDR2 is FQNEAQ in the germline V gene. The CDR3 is CASSLAVKQGHEQFF. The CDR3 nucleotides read TGTGCCAGCAGCTTAGCCGTCAAACAGGGGCATGAGCAGTTCTTC.

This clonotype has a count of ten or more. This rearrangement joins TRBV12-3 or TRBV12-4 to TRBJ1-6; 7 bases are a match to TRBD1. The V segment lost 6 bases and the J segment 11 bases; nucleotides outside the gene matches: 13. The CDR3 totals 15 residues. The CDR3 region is CASSPGRGQTAPLHF. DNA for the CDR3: TGTGCCAGCAGCCCAGGCCGGGGACAGACAGCACCCCTCCACTTT.

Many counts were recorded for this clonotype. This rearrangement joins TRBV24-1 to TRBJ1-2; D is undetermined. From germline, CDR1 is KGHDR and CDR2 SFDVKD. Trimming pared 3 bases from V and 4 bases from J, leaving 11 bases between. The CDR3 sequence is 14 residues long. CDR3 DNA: TGTGCCACCAGTGATCCTGGACCGCTCTATGGCTACACCTTC. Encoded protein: CATSDPGPLYGYTF.

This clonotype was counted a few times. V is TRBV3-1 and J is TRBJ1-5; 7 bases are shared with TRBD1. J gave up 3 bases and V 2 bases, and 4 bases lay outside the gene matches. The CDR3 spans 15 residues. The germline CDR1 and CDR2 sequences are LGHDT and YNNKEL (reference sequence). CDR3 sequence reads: CASSQRGQYNQPQHF. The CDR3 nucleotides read TGTGCCAGCAGCCAAAGGGGACAGTACAATCAGCCCCAGCATTTT.

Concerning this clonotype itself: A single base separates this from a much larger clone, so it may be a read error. CDR3 DNA sequence: TGTGCCAGCAGCCAAGAAAGGAGTGAGCAGTACTTC. Its protein product is CASSQERSEQYF. The chain joins TRBV3-1 to TRBJ2-7; D remains ambiguous. CDR3 length equals 12 residues. Trimming took 0 bases from V and 7 from J, leaving 7 bases between them. The germline V gene has CDR1 LGHDT and CDR2 YNNKEL (reference sequence).

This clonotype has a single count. The CDR3 nucleotides read TGTGCCAGCAACCATCTCTCCCGGGGGGGCTCCTACAATGAGCAGTACTTC. Encoded protein: CASNHLSRGGSYNEQYF. V is TRBV3-1 and J is TRBJ2-1; 8 bases match TRBD2. Matching the DNA end better, TRBJ2-7 makes the J call doubtful. Per the germline V gene, CDR1 is LGHDT and CDR2 is YNNKEL (reference sequence). CDR3 length equals 17 residues.

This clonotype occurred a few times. The CDR3 reads CASSPLMGTRETQYF. CDR3 DNA sequence: TGTGCCAGCTCACCACTGATGGGGACTCGAGAGACCCAGTACTTC. The V gene is TRBV18, the J gene TRBJ2-5, with D maybe TRBD2 (6 bases). The CDR3 is 15 residues long. V was cut by 1 base and J by 4 bases, with 13 bases left in between. Germline V gives CDR1 KGHSH, CDR2 LQKENI. The whole variable domain, remainder taken from reference TRBV18 and TRBJ2-5, is NAGVMQNPRHLVRRRGQEARLRCSPMKGHSHVYWYRQLPEEGLKFMVYLQKENIIDESGMPKERFSAEFPKEGPSILRIQQVVRGDSAAYFCASSPLMGTRETQYFGPGTRLLVL.

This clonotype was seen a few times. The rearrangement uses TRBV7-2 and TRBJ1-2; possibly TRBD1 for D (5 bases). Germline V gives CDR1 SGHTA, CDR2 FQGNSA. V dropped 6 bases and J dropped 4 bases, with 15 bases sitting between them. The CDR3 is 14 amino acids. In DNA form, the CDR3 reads TGTGCCAGCAGTCCTAACAGGATAGGCTATGGCTACACCTTC. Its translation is CASSPNRIGYGYTF. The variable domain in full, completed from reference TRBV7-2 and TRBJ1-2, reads GAGVSQSPSNKVTEKGKDVELRCDPISGHTALYWYRQSLGQGLEFLIYFQGNSAPDKSGLPSDRFSAERTGGSVSTLTIQRTQQEDSAVYLCASSPNRIGYGYTFGSGTRLTVV.

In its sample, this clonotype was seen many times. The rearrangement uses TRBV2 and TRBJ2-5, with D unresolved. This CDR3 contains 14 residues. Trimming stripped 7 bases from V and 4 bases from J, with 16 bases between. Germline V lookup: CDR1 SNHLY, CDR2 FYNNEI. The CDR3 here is CASNVRRTGETQYF. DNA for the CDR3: TGTGCCAGCAACGTGAGGCGGACGGGAGAGACCCAGTACTTC. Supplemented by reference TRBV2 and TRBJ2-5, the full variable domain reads EPEVTQTPSHQVTQMGQEVILRCVPISNHLYFYWYRQILGQKVEFLVSFYNNEISEKSEIFDDQFSVERPDGSNFTLKIRSTKLEDSAMYFCASNVRRTGETQYFGPGTRLLVL.

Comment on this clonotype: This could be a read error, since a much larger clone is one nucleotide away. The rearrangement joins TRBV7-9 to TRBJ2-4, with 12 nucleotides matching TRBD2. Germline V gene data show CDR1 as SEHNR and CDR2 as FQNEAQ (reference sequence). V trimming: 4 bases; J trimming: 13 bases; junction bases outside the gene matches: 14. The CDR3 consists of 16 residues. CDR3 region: CASSSPTSGGYNEQYF. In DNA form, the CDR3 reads TGTGCCAGCAGCTCCCCGACTAGCGGGGGCTACAATGAGCAGTACTTC.

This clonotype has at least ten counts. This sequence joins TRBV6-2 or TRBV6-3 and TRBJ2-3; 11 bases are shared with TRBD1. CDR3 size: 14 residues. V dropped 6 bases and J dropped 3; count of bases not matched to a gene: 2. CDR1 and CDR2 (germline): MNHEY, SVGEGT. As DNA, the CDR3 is TGTGCCAGCAGGGACAGGGGGCGGACAGATACGCAGTATTTT. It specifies CASRDRGRTDTQYF.